The sequence of this TCR beta chain was determined in a study of T-cell memory formation after mild COVID-19. One entry per CDR3 protein, called by TCRdb with MiXCR from the 5' RACE reads. The sample consists of 400,000 or so distinct CDR3 sequences, over 20% of them appearing once. V was pared by 5 bases and J by 6 bases, with 10 bases of the junction left unmatched. Germline loops: CDR1 SGHVS, CDR2 FQNEAQ. This CDR3 region has 16 residues. This sequence originates from an adult woman who had mild COVID-19 (a few samples of this study predate the infection). Cell type and time point are not known. Sequenced: PBMCs or a T cell subset sorted from them (not recorded which). The V and J genes are TRBV7-8 and TRBJ1-5; 10 bases map to TRBD1. CDR3 residues: CASSPDRGRGGQPQHF. The CDR3 bases are TGTGCCAGCAGCCCAGACAGGGGGCGAGGAGGTCAGCCCCAGCATTTT.